The next 9 T cell receptor beta chains were all read from a single sample in a study of blood T cell repertoires in COVID-19. The repertoire was sequenced with immunoSEQ multiplex PCR; TCRdb's copy has only in-frame clones and lacks some. The data contain over 200,000 clones, 87% of them singletons. Specimen: peripheral blood. These receptors all stem from a woman aged 18-30 years who had recovered from COVID-19.

V usage is TRBV9 and J usage is TRBJ2-2, with a tentative D call TRBD1 (6 bases). The CDR3 totals 12 residues. V gave up 3 bases and J gave up 7 bases, with 7 bases separating them. The germline V gene has CDR1 SGDLS and CDR2 YYNGEE. The CDR3 coding sequence is TGTGCCAGCAGCGCAGGGGTCGGGGAGCTGTTTTTT. Its protein is CASSAGVGELFF. Combining the CDR3 with reference TRBV9 and TRBJ2-2 gives the whole variable domain DSGVTQTPKHLITATGQRVTLRCSPRSGDLSVYWYQQSLDQGLQFLIQYYNGEERAKGNILERFSAQQFPDLHSELNLSSLELGDSALYFCASSAGVGELFFGEGSRLTVL.

V usage is TRBV6-2 or TRBV6-3 and J usage is TRBJ2-1, with a possible D match to TRBD2 (5 bases). This CDR3 has 17 amino acids. CDR1 is MNHEY, CDR2 SVGEGT, per germline. Trimming removed 5 bases at V and 0 bases at J, with 17 bases between. The CDR3 DNA sequence: TGTGCCAGCAGTATCCCAAGAGCGGCCAGCTCCTACAATGAGCAGTTCTTC. The encoded protein is CASSIPRAASSYNEQFF.

The rearrangement joins TRBV5-1 to TRBJ2-7, with 7 bases lining up with TRBD1. J was trimmed by 6 bases and V by 4 bases; bases with no gene match: 19. CDR1 SGHRS and CDR2 YFSETQ come from the germline V gene. The CDR3 has 17 amino acids. This CDR3 is CASSADTIADRDLEQYF. The CDR3 region has the DNA TGCGCCAGCAGCGCCGACACGATAGCAGACAGGGATCTCGAGCAGTACTTC.

A single count supports this clone. The V call is TRBV3-1 (or the pseudogene TRBV3-2), the J call TRBJ1-1; D not certain. This CDR3 is built from 13 residues. With 1 base removed from V and 12 bases from J, the gap between germline ends came to 15 bases. Germline CDR1 reads LGHDT; CDR2 reads YNNKEL (reference sequence). DNA of the CDR3: TGTGCCAGCAGCCAAGTAGAGGCCGGGGAAACTTTCTTT. It codes for CASSQVEAGETFF.

This clone appeared a few times. V and J are TRBV7-9 and TRBJ1-5; 8 bases are shared with TRBD1. The germline gives CDR1 SEHNR, CDR2 FQNEAQ (reference sequence). The CDR3 consists of 16 residues. With V trimmed by 1 base and J by 0 bases, 2 bases remained unmatched. The CDR3 loop is CASSLGTGHSNQPQHF. The CDR3 DNA reads as TGTGCCAGCAGCTTAGGGACAGGGCATAGCAATCAGCCCCAGCATTTT.

The chain recombines TRBV7-3 with TRBJ2-1; D is uncertain. The V and J ends lost 5 bases and 6 bases respectively, with 8 bases between them. CDR1 and CDR2 (germline): SGHTA, FQGTGA. The CDR3 consists of 12 residues. DNA for the CDR3: TGTGCCAGCAGCCGCCCGGGCAATGAGCAGTTCTTC. This codes for CASSRPGNEQFF.

This rearrangement joins TRBV6-2 or TRBV6-3 to TRBJ2-7; TRBD2 matches 7 bases. The J segment lost 3 bases and the V segment lost 0 bases, leaving 14 bases of the junction unmatched. This CDR3 spans 18 amino acids. Germline assignment: CDR1 MNHEY and CDR2 SVGEGT. CDR3 in DNA: TGTGCCAGCAGTTACTCCTCGGTGTGGCCTAGCGGAGGCTACGAGCAGTACTTC. This translates into CASSYSSVWPSGGYEQYF.

The rearrangement joins TRBV5-1 to TRBJ1-1; D is unresolved. The CDR3 extends over 15 amino acids. Germline V lookup: CDR1 SGHRS, CDR2 YFSETQ. V shed 0 bases and J shed 0 bases, with 9 bases lying between them. CDR3 residues: CASSLDRVMNTEAFF. The CDR3 DNA sequence: TGCGCCAGCAGCTTGGACCGGGTTATGAACACTGAAGCTTTCTTT.

The chain recombines TRBV9 with TRBJ2-3; D gene ambiguous. Looked up from germline, CDR1 is SGDLS and CDR2 is YYNGEE. CDR3 size: 13 residues. With 4 bases removed from V and 0 bases from J, the gap between germline ends came to 6 bases. The CDR3 nucleotides read TGTGCCAGCAGCACACCTAGCACAGATACGCAGTATTTT. Translation gives CASSTPSTDTQYF.